These T cell receptor beta chains were read from a single sample in a study of cytomegalovirus exposure and HLA in healthy donors. The table came from immunoSEQ multiplex PCR; TCRdb's copy has only in-frame clones and leaves some out. The sample comprises about 35,000 clones, 75% to 90% of which are singletons, and 5% to 6.5% rests with the top ten. The sequenced sample consisted of PBMCs. Receptors originate from a male donor in good health and CMV-seronegative. Each CDR3 is given with its conserved first and last residue. The D gene is left open where the match is weak. Clone size appears in some rows only: once, few, many, or a class for an expanded clone.

clone size: few; V gene: TRBV5-1; D gene: .; J gene: TRBJ1-5; CDR3 protein: CASSLGEGLNQPQHF; CDR3 DNA: TGCGCCAGCAGCTTGGGAGAGGGTCTTAATCAGCCCCAGCATTTT
clone size: few; V gene: TRBV7-8; D gene: .; J gene: TRBJ2-2; CDR3 protein: CASSLDGTGAGELFF; CDR3 DNA: TGTGCCAGCAGCTTAGATGGGACGGGGGCCGGGGAGCTGTTTTTT
clone size: .; V gene: TRBV6-1; D gene: .; J gene: TRBJ1-2; CDR3 protein: CASSETVNYGYTF; CDR3 DNA: TGTGCCAGCAGTGAGACTGTGAACTATGGCTACACCTTC
clone size: .; V gene: TRBV7-8; D gene: .; J gene: TRBJ2-1; CDR3 protein: CASSRQRGSYNEQFF; CDR3 DNA: TGTGCCAGCAGCCGACAAAGGGGGAGCTACAATGAGCAGTTCTTC
clone size: .; V gene: TRBV11-2; D gene: .; J gene: TRBJ1-2; CDR3 protein: CASSSGGYGYTF; CDR3 DNA: TGTGCCAGCAGCTCGGGGGGATATGGCTACACCTTC
clone size: .; V gene: TRBV6-1; D gene: .; J gene: TRBJ1-5; CDR3 protein: CASEGDQPQHF; CDR3 DNA: TGTGCCAGCGAGGGCGATCAGCCCCAGCATTTT
clone size: .; V gene: TRBV5-1; D gene: .; J gene: TRBJ1-2; CDR3 protein: CASRTGNYGYTF; CDR3 DNA: TGCGCCAGTAGAACAGGGAACTATGGCTACACCTTC
clone size: .; V gene: TRBV7-9; D gene: .; J gene: TRBJ2-7; CDR3 protein: CASSLEDRILYEQYF; CDR3 DNA: TGTGCCAGCAGCTTGGAGGACCGTATCCTTTACGAGCAGTACTTC
clone size: .; V gene: TRBV7-3; D gene: .; J gene: TRBJ1-6; CDR3 protein: CASSETGGSSPLHF; CDR3 DNA: TGTGCCAGCAGCGAAACGGGTGGCAGTTCACCCCTCCACTTT
clone size: .; V gene: TRBV12-5; D gene: TRBD1; J gene: TRBJ1-2; CDR3 protein: CASGLADRGNGYTF; CDR3 DNA: TGTGCTAGTGGTTTGGCCGACAGGGGCAATGGCTACACCTTC
clone size: .; V gene: TRBV9; D gene: TRBD2; J gene: TRBJ2-7; CDR3 protein: CASSVGGGLADYEQYF; CDR3 DNA: TGTGCCAGCAGCGTAGGTGGGGGACTAGCGGACTACGAGCAGTACTTC